This entry lists 11 T cell receptor beta chains sequenced from one sample in a study of blood T cell repertoires in COVID-19. Profiling relied on immunoSEQ multiplex PCR, and the TCRdb table lists in-frame clones only, not all of them. The sample has 25,000 to 35,000 clones, around 80% seen once; the top ten hold approximately 47%. Sequencing was carried out using peripheral blood. Receptors originate from a woman aged 70-85 years with acute or convalescent COVID-19.

The chain employs TRBV20-1 and TRBJ2-5, with D possibly matching TRBD2 (6 bases). The CDR3 has 11 residues. The germline CDR1 and CDR2 sequences are DFQATT and SNEGSKA (reference sequence). Trimming removed 1 base from V and 13 bases from J, with 13 bases in between. CDR3 region: CSARALGGLYF. DNA for the CDR3: TGCAGTGCTAGAGCCCTGGGGGGACTGTACTTC.

The chain combines TRBV7-6 with TRBJ2-1; maybe TRBD1 (6 bases). Germline V CDR1 and CDR2: SGHVS, FNYEAQ. The CDR3 loop spans 13 amino acids. V lost 1 base, J lost 9 bases, and 10 bases lay in between. The CDR3 reads CASSLDQGSEQFF. The CDR3 nucleotides read TGTGCCAGCAGCTTAGACCAGGGGAGTGAGCAGTTCTTC.

The chain employs TRBV7-2 and TRBJ2-2; 11 nucleotides align to TRBD2. The CDR3 loop spans 16 amino acids. CDR1 SGHTA and CDR2 FQGNSA come from the germline V gene. With 5 bases clipped from V and 4 bases from J, the junction kept 6 bases outside the gene matches. CDR3 in DNA: TGTGCCAGCAGCCCTACTAGCGGGAGAACCACCGGGGAGCTGTTTTTT. Its translation: CASSPTSGRTTGELFF.

The gene calls are TRBV28 and TRBJ2-7; D possibly corresponds to TRBD1 (6 bases). This CDR3 comprises 15 residues. The ends were cut back, 10 bases at V and 2 bases at J, with 21 bases in the middle. Germline-derived CDR1 and CDR2 are MDHEN and SYDVKM. CDR3 amino acids: CATLLPTGQTYEQYF. CDR3 DNA: TGTGCCACCCTCCTTCCGACCGGACAGACCTACGAGCAGTACTTC. Full variable domain (remainder filled in from reference TRBV28 and TRBJ2-7): DVKVTQSSRYLVKRTGEKVFLECVQDMDHENMFWYRQDPGLGLRLIYFSYDVKMKEKGDIPEGYSVSREKKERFSLILESASTNQTSMYLCATLLPTGQTYEQYFGPGTRLTVT.

The rearrangement links TRBV6-5 to TRBJ2-7, with 8 bases matching TRBD1. V dropped 0 bases and J dropped 7; count of bases not matched to a gene: 5. This CDR3 has 14 amino acids. CDR1 and CDR2 from the germline V gene are MNHEY and SVGAGI. The CDR3 reads CASSYSQGAGEQYF. The CDR3, as DNA: TGTGCCAGCAGTTACTCCCAGGGGGCAGGGGAGCAGTACTTC.

The chain employs TRBV5-1 and TRBJ2-1; 8 nucleotides match TRBD2. The CDR3 has 16 amino acids. V lost 0 bases, J lost 4 bases, and 6 bases stayed unmatched. Germline V gene lookup returns CDR1 SGHRS and CDR2 YFSETQ. CDR3 nucleotides: TGCGCCAGCAGCTTGGCTGCGGGGGGTCCTTACAATGAGCAGTTCTTC. Its translation is CASSLAAGGPYNEQFF.

This rearrangement joins TRBV10-3 to TRBJ1-4, with TRBD1 identical over 9 bases. The germline CDR1 and CDR2 sequences are ENHRY and SYGVKD. The junction had 7 bases not matched to a gene; V was cut back by 4 bases and J by 7 bases. The length of the CDR3 is 15 residues. The CDR3 region is CAISGDRVGPEKLFF. The CDR3 DNA reads TGTGCCATCAGTGGGGACAGGGTCGGCCCTGAAAAACTGTTTTTT.

The gene calls are TRBV11-1 and TRBJ2-1; D ambiguous. CDR3 size: 14 residues. Germline V CDR1 and CDR2: SGHAT, FQDESV (reference sequence). V was trimmed by 4 bases and J by 6 bases, leaving 13 bases between them. CDR3: CASSSEVSGNEQFF. The CDR3 DNA reads TGTGCCAGCAGCTCAGAGGTATCTGGCAATGAGCAGTTCTTC. The full variable domain, completed using reference TRBV11-1 and TRBJ2-1, is EAEVAQSPRYKITEKSQAVAFWCDPISGHATLYWYRQILGQGPELLVQFQDESVVDDSQLPKDRFSAERLKGVDSTLKIQPAELGDSAMYLCASSSEVSGNEQFFGPGTRLTVL.

This clone showed up just a few times. V gene TRBV7-2 combines with J gene TRBJ2-7; 12 bases line up with TRBD2. Losses at the gene ends were 2 bases for V and 5 bases for J; bases not matched to a gene: 13. From germline, CDR1 is SGHTA and CDR2 FQGNSA. This CDR3 comprises 18 residues. The CDR3 spells CASSLSGEGLAGINEQYF. The CDR3 coding sequence is TGTGCCAGCAGCTTATCAGGCGAGGGACTAGCGGGTATTAACGAGCAGTACTTC.

The V call is TRBV4-1, the J call TRBJ2-1; TRBD2 matches at 13 bases. The trim removed 4 bases at V and 7 bases at J, leaving 10 bases unmatched. Per germline, CDR1 MGHRA and CDR2 YSYEKL. This CDR3 has 17 residues. DNA for the CDR3: TGCGCCAGCAGCCTGACGGGGACTAGCGGGGCCGCGAATGAGCAGTTCTTC. It is translated as CASSLTGTSGAANEQFF.

This chain links TRBV18 with TRBJ2-1, with D possibly matching TRBD2 (5 bases). Germline V gene sequence: CDR1 KGHSH, CDR2 LQKENI. The V gene lost 2 bases and the J gene lost 5 bases, with 7 bases spanning the gap. The CDR3 covers 13 residues. This chain's CDR3 is CASSPTRDNEQFF. DNA for the CDR3: TGTGCCAGCTCACCAACTAGGGACAATGAGCAGTTCTTC.